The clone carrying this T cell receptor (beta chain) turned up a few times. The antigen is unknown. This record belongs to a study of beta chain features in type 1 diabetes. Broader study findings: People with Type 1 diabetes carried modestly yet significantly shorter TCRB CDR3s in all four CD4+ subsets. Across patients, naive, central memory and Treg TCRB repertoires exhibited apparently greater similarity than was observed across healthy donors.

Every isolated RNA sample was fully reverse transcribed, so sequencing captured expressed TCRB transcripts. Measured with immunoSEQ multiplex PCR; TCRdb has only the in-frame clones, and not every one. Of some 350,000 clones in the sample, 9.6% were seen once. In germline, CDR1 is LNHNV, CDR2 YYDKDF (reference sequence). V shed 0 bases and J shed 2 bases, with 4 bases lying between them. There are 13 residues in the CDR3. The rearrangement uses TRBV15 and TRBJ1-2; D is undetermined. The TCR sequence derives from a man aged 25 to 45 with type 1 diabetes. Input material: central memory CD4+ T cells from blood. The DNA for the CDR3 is TGTGCCACCAGCAGAGACCAAAACTATGGCTACACCTTC. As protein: CATSRDQNYGYTF.